One sample yielded the 14 T cell receptor beta chains listed below, sequenced in a study of TIL therapy for anti-PD-1-resistant metastatic lung cancer. The immunoSEQ assay was v3. The data were produced by immunoSEQ multiplex PCR, yet TCRdb's version contains in-frame clones alone and is incomplete. The profile covers some 60,000 clones, with under 75% appearing a single time and around 6.3% taken by the ten largest. The time point was: pre-treatment sample, taken before nivolumab and TIL therapy. The sequences come from blood, collected at baseline. These receptors were obtained from a person aged 25-80 years with non-small cell lung cancer.

This chain connects TRBV10-3 to TRBJ2-2; the D is unclear. CDR1 is ENHRY, CDR2 SYGVKD, per germline. The CDR3 spans 12 residues. V lost 3 bases and J lost 5, with 4 bases in between. In DNA form, the CDR3 reads TGTGCCATCAGTGAAGGGACCGGGGAGCTGTTTTTT. Translating it yields CAISEGTGELFF.

The chain has TRBV19 and TRBJ1-5, with a possible D match to TRBD1 (6 bases). V was trimmed by 3 bases and J by 5 bases, leaving 11 bases between them. The germline V gene encodes CDR1 LNHDA and CDR2 SQIVND (reference sequence). This CDR3 spans 14 amino acids. CDR3 nucleotide sequence: TGTGCCAGTAGTATTCTGGACAGCGATCAGCCCCAGCATTTT. Amino acids: CASSILDSDQPQHF.

The V gene is TRBV28, the J gene TRBJ1-6; TRBD1 is a possible D gene (5 bases). Germline CDR1 and CDR2: MDHEN and SYDVKM. CDR3 size: 18 residues. V shed 3 bases and J shed 3 bases, with 18 bases lying between them. The CDR3 bases are TGTGCCAGCAGTTTCCCACCTGGTGGGGGGTACTATAATTCACCCCTCCACTTT. Its protein is CASSFPPGGGYYNSPLHF.

This chain connects TRBV27 to TRBJ1-2; D may be TRBD1 (6 bases). Trimming took 4 bases from V and 8 from J, leaving 14 bases between them. The CDR3 has 13 amino acids. The germline V gene has CDR1 MNHEY and CDR2 SMNVEV (reference sequence). DNA of the CDR3: TGTGCCAGCAGTTCAGGGGCCATCGGCGGCTACACCTTC. This codes for CASSSGAIGGYTF.

This chain connects TRBV6-6 to TRBJ2-4; tentatively, D is TRBD1 or TRBD2 (5 bases each). Germline CDR1 MNHNY, CDR2 SVGAGI (reference sequence). The CDR3 consists of 15 residues. Trimming cost V 0 bases and J 6 bases, with 12 bases left between them. CDR3 sequence reads: CASSYSLGVGNIQYF. CDR3 nucleotides: TGTGCCAGCAGTTACTCGTTGGGGGTTGGAAACATTCAGTACTTC.

The rearrangement joins TRBV10-1 to TRBJ2-1, with 10 bases lining up with TRBD1. The CDR3 runs 16 residues. Germline-derived CDR1 and CDR2 are WNHNN and SYGVQD (reference sequence). V dropped 0 bases and J dropped 8; count of bases not matched to a gene: 7. The CDR3 region is CASSESLGQGRHEQFF. Written as DNA, the CDR3 is TGCGCCAGCAGTGAGTCTCTGGGACAGGGGCGGCATGAGCAGTTCTTC.

This chain uses TRBV5-4 with TRBJ2-7, with D tentatively TRBD2 (6 bases). The CDR3 has 15 residues. V dropped 4 bases and J dropped 0 bases, with 14 bases sitting between them. The germline V gene has CDR1 SGHNT and CDR2 YYREEE (reference sequence). The CDR3 region has the DNA TGTGCCAGCAGCAGTCAGGACGGGAGCTCCTACGAGCAGTACTTC. Translation gives CASSSQDGSSYEQYF.

The rearrangement uses TRBV6-6 and TRBJ2-1, with 13 bases that match TRBD2. V shed 2 bases, J shed 7 bases, and the junction held 5 bases outside the gene matches. Germline assignment: CDR1 MNHNY and CDR2 SVGAGI (reference sequence). The CDR3 contains 16 residues. The chain's CDR3 is CASSYPATSGGNEQFF. The CDR3 region has the DNA TGTGCCAGCAGTTACCCCGCGACTAGCGGGGGGAATGAGCAGTTCTTC.

V gene TRBV19 combines with J gene TRBJ2-7; a weak D match, TRBD2 (6 bases). From germline, CDR1 is LNHDA and CDR2 SQIVND (reference sequence). The CDR3 sequence is 14 residues long. V lost 1 base and J 1 base, leaving 8 bases between the germline ends. CDR3 amino acids: CASSIVSGSYEQYF. CDR3 bases: TGTGCCAGTAGTATAGTAAGCGGGTCCTACGAGCAGTACTTC.

The gene calls are TRBV2 and TRBJ1-2; D gene unclear. The V end was cut by 7 bases, the J end by 1 base, with 13 bases between. The CDR3 covers 14 residues. Germline lookup yields CDR1 SNHLY and CDR2 FYNNEI. The CDR3, as DNA: TGTGCCAGCACCGAGGAGGGATTTAACTATGGCTACACCTTC. Translating gives CASTEEGFNYGYTF.

The chain uses TRBV5-1 and TRBJ2-5; 11 bases align to TRBD2. Germline values: CDR1 SGHRS, CDR2 YFSETQ. V lost 4 bases and J lost 0; bases outside the gene matches: 5. CDR3 size: 16 residues. CDR3 coding DNA: TGCGCCAGCAGCGGAGTAGCGGGGGGGAACCAAGAGACCCAGTACTTC. It codes for CASSGVAGGNQETQYF.

In this sample, this clone turned up a few times. CDR3 in DNA: TGTGCCAGCAGCGTGCTGGGCAATCAGCCCCAGCATTTT. Protein product: CASSVLGNQPQHF. The chain employs TRBV6-1 and TRBJ1-5; D is uncertain. The CDR3 runs to 13 residues. From germline, CDR1 is MNHNS and CDR2 SASEGT. V was trimmed by 6 bases and J by 2 bases, leaving 8 bases between them.

V gene TRBV11-2 combines with J gene TRBJ1-1, with 7 bases identical to TRBD1. The germline CDR1 and CDR2 sequences are SGHAT and FQNNGV. The CDR3 is made up of 15 amino acids. Losses at the gene ends were 1 base for V and 1 base for J; bases not matched to a gene: 3. The CDR3 spells CASSLVPGGNTEAFF. The CDR3 region has the DNA TGTGCCAGCAGCTTAGTTCCAGGGGGGAACACTGAAGCTTTCTTT. Full variable domain (outside the CDR3, taken from reference TRBV11-2 and TRBJ1-1): EAGVAQSPRYKIIEKRQSVAFWCNPISGHATLYWYQQILGQGPKLLIQFQNNGVVDDSQLPKDRFSAERLKGVDSTLKIQPAKLEDSAVYLCASSLVPGGNTEAFFGQGTRLTVV.

This rearrangement joins TRBV15 to TRBJ2-3; D is uncertain. The V and J ends lost 3 bases and 0 bases respectively, with 10 bases between them. CDR1 and CDR2 from the germline V gene are LNHNV and YYDKDF (reference sequence). The length of the CDR3 is 15 residues. Here the CDR3 DNA reads TGTGCCACCAGCAGTTTGACGGCTAGCACAGATACGCAGTATTTT. Translation gives CATSSLTASTDTQYF.